This T cell receptor beta chain was documented in a study of cytomegalovirus exposure and HLA in healthy donors. Overall study results and limits: One variant, a missense change in DCLRE1C, was linked in a later analysis to TCR beta V- and J-gene trimming.

Researchers ran the PCR with 60 Vbeta and 13 Jbeta primers. The repertoire was sequenced with immunoSEQ multiplex PCR; TCRdb's copy has only in-frame clones and lacks some. Of 85,000 to 100,000 clones detected, around 76% appear once; the ten largest clones hold about 6.6%. In regard to this clone: Its antigen is not identified.

Germline-derived CDR1 and CDR2 are ENHRY and SYGVKD. V was shortened by 7 bases and J by 0 bases, with 13 bases between the two germline ends. The CDR3 covers 15 residues. V and J are TRBV10-3 and TRBJ1-3; no definite D call. The TCR was taken from a man aged 40-50 years in good health and CMV-seropositive. The sequencing input was PBMCs. This CDR3 is CAITLSRSSGNTIYF. The CDR3 DNA is TGTGCCATCACCCTTTCACGCAGCTCTGGAAACACCATATATTTT.